This passage covers 19 T cell receptor beta chains from one sample sequenced in a study of blood T cell repertoires in COVID-19. Measured with immunoSEQ multiplex PCR; TCRdb has only the in-frame clones, and not every one. The sample holds approximately 97,000 clones, around 87% seen once. Sample: peripheral blood. These TCRs come from a man in his fifties or sixties with active or convalescent COVID-19.

The gene calls are TRBV6-5 and TRBJ1-2, with D perhaps TRBD1 (6 bases). The CDR3 totals 15 residues. Germline V gives CDR1 MNHEY, CDR2 SVGAGI. Trimming left V 0 bases short and J 8 bases short, with 16 bases between. The CDR3 DNA follows: TGTGCCAGCAGTTACTCGAGTGGGGGCATGGGAGGCTACACCTTC. Its protein product is CASSYSSGGMGGYTF.

The V and J genes are TRBV30 and TRBJ2-7; TRBD1 matches at 9 bases. The CDR3 is made up of 13 amino acids. V gave up 8 bases and J gave up 2 bases; unmatched junction bases: 7. Germline V CDR1 and CDR2: GTSNPN, SVGIG (reference sequence). Written as DNA, the CDR3 is TGTGCCGGGTCGACAGGGGGAGCCTACGAGCAGTACTTC. Translation gives CAGSTGGAYEQYF.

V is TRBV7-8 and J is TRBJ2-7; tentatively, D is TRBD2 (6 bases). Germline CDR1 is SGHVS and CDR2 is FQNEAQ. The ends were cut back, 4 bases at V and 2 bases at J, with 12 bases in the middle. The CDR3 is made up of 14 amino acids. As DNA, the CDR3 is TGTGCCAGCAGCTGGGACTCGCCTCCCTACGAGCAGTACTTC. Amino acid sequence: CASSWDSPPYEQYF. Looking up the rest from reference TRBV7-8 and TRBJ2-7 gives the full variable domain: GAGVSQSPRYKVAKRGQDVALRCDPISGHVSLFWYQQALGQGPEFLTYFQNEAQLDKSGLPSDRFFAERPEGSVSTLKIQRTQQEDSAVYLCASSWDSPPYEQYFGPGTRLTVT.

This clone came up once. The chain has TRBV9 and TRBJ1-5, with 9 positions matching TRBD1. Germline V gives CDR1 SGDLS, CDR2 YYNGEE. Trimming at V came to 3 bases and at J to 3 bases, leaving 4 bases not matched to a gene. The CDR3 is 15 amino acids. CDR3 loop: CASSGWDRVNQPQHF. CDR3 nucleotides: TGTGCCAGCAGCGGTTGGGACAGGGTCAATCAGCCCCAGCATTTT. Drawing the rest from reference TRBV9 and TRBJ1-5, the complete variable domain is DSGVTQTPKHLITATGQRVTLRCSPRSGDLSVYWYQQSLDQGLQFLIQYYNGEERAKGNILERFSAQQFPDLHSELNLSSLELGDSALYFCASSGWDRVNQPQHFGDGTRLSIL.

V gene TRBV3-1 (or the pseudogene TRBV3-2) combines with J gene TRBJ1-5; tentatively, D is TRBD1 (5 bases). Germline V gene lookup returns CDR1 LGHDT and CDR2 YNNKEL (reference sequence). V shed 5 bases and J shed 2 bases, with 13 bases lying between them. This CDR3 is built from 15 residues. DNA for the CDR3: TGTGCCAGCAGCATGGGGCAGGGTGGCAATCAGCCCCAGCATTTT. It codes for CASSMGQGGNQPQHF.

The chain combines TRBV7-8 with TRBJ1-2; 10 positions agree with TRBD1. The CDR3 sequence is 16 residues long. V lost 2 bases to trimming and J lost 7 bases; unmatched junction nucleotides: 10. CDR1 is SGHVS and CDR2 is FQNEAQ in the germline V gene. CDR3 sequence reads: CASSLPPRQGASGYTF. DNA for the CDR3: TGTGCCAGCAGCTTACCACCGAGACAGGGGGCGTCTGGCTACACCTTC.

With regard to this clone: In the same sample, other DNA sequences code for this CDR3. The chain employs TRBV4-2 and TRBJ1-4; no clear D. The V and J ends lost 0 bases and 2 bases respectively, with 7 bases between them. The germline V gene has CDR1 LGHNA and CDR2 YNFKEQ. The length of the CDR3 is 15 residues. CDR3: CASSQERGTNEKLFF. The CDR3 DNA follows: TGTGCCAGCAGCCAAGAAAGAGGGACTAATGAAAAACTGTTTTTT.

The J gene is TRBJ2-7, the V gene TRBV15; no firm D call. V gave up 0 bases and J gave up 2 bases, with 5 bases separating them. CDR1 and CDR2 from the germline V gene are LNHNV and YYDKDF (reference sequence). CDR3 size: 13 residues. The CDR3 region is CATSRDPAYEQYF. The CDR3 nucleotides read TGTGCCACCAGCAGAGATCCGGCCTACGAGCAGTACTTC.

The gene calls are TRBV7-9 and TRBJ1-1, with D uncertain. The length of the CDR3 is 12 residues. Between the trimmed V and J ends, which lost 5 bases and 4 bases, there was a span of 8 bases. Germline CDR1 SEHNR, CDR2 FQNEAQ (reference sequence). CDR3 bases: TGTGCCAGCAGCCGTGGTAGCACTGAAGCTTTCTTT. It yields the protein CASSRGSTEAFF. The full variable domain, completed using reference TRBV7-9 and TRBJ1-1, is DTGVSQNPRHKITKRGQNVTFRCDPISEHNRLYWYRQTLGQGPEFLTYFQNEAQLEKSRLLSDRFSAERPKGSFSTLEIQRTEQGDSAMYLCASSRGSTEAFFGQGTRLTVV.

The chain carries TRBV19 and TRBJ1-6, with 9 bases lining up with TRBD1. V shed 1 base, J shed 8 bases, and the junction held 3 bases outside the gene matches. The CDR3 is made up of 15 amino acids. Germline assignment: CDR1 LNHDA and CDR2 SQIVND (reference sequence). This CDR3 is CASSIVWDRDSPLHF. The CDR3 nucleotides read TGTGCCAGTAGTATAGTATGGGACAGGGATTCACCCCTCCACTTT.

The CDR3 here is CAISERTGLNQPQHF. The CDR3 DNA reads as TGTGCCATCAGTGAGAGAACAGGCCTGAATCAGCCCCAGCATTTT. The chain combines TRBV10-3 with TRBJ1-5, with D tentatively TRBD1 (5 bases). Trimming left V 2 bases short and J 4 bases short, with 12 bases between. Germline V gene sequence: CDR1 ENHRY, CDR2 SYGVKD. This CDR3 has 15 amino acids.

This rearrangement joins TRBV2 to TRBJ1-5; TRBD1 aligns across 9 bases. V shed 1 base and J 7 bases; nucleotides not matched to a gene: 5. Germline loops: CDR1 SNHLY, CDR2 FYNNEI. This CDR3 comprises 15 residues. CDR3 coding DNA: TGTGCCAGCAGTGAAGTGCGACAGGGGGGGCAGCCCCAGCATTTT. Its translation: CASSEVRQGGQPQHF.

This chain uses TRBV18 with TRBJ1-4; 10 positions match TRBD1. V lost 3 bases to trimming and J lost 5 bases; unmatched junction nucleotides: 6. CDR1 KGHSH and CDR2 LQKENI come from the germline V gene. This CDR3 region has 16 residues. This CDR3 reads CASSPTDRGRNEKLFF. Here the CDR3 DNA reads TGTGCCAGCTCACCTACCGACAGGGGGCGGAATGAAAAACTGTTTTTT.

The DNA of the CDR3 is TGCAGCGTTGAGGTCCAGGCCCAAGAGACCCAGTACTTC. Translating gives CSVEVQAQETQYF. This chain joins TRBV29-1 and TRBJ2-5; D is undetermined. The CDR3 sequence is 13 residues long. CDR1 SQVTM and CDR2 ANQGSEA come from the germline V gene. Trimming left V 3 bases short and J 1 base short, with 9 bases between.

A single count supports this clone. The chain carries TRBV5-6 and TRBJ1-3; a weak D match, TRBD1 (6 bases). The CDR3 is made up of 17 amino acids. Looked up from germline, CDR1 is SGHDT and CDR2 is YYEEEE. Trimming cost V 4 bases and J 2 bases, with 19 bases left between them. The chain's CDR3 is CASSLRGYRETGNTIYF. The CDR3 nucleotides read TGTGCCAGCAGCCTTAGGGGATACAGGGAAACTGGAAACACCATATATTTT.

V is TRBV9 and J is TRBJ2-1; 12 positions match TRBD2. Germline V gene sequence: CDR1 SGDLS, CDR2 YYNGEE. The CDR3 contains 16 residues. V dropped 0 bases and J dropped 4; count of bases not matched to a gene: 2. Here the CDR3 reads CASSVDLAGGYNEQFF. CDR3 nucleotide sequence: TGTGCCAGCAGCGTAGATCTAGCGGGGGGGTACAATGAGCAGTTCTTC.

The chain links TRBV28 to TRBJ2-2, with 10 bases identical to TRBD2. V gave up 6 bases and J gave up 7 bases; unmatched junction bases: 8. Germline V gene sequence: CDR1 MDHEN, CDR2 SYDVKM. The CDR3 spans 15 residues. In DNA form, the CDR3 reads TGTGCCAGCAGGAGCGGGGGGGCCGGGAACGGGGAGCTGTTTTTT. Translated, it gives CASRSGGAGNGELFF.

The chain links TRBV27 to TRBJ2-3; 12 bases agree with TRBD2. The V gene end was trimmed by 6 bases and the J gene end by 1 base; junction bases not matched to a gene: 5. The germline V gene encodes CDR1 MNHEY and CDR2 SMNVEV (reference sequence). The CDR3 covers 16 residues. This CDR3 reads CASSYRLAGGTDTQYF. In DNA form, the CDR3 reads TGTGCCAGCAGCTACAGACTAGCGGGGGGCACAGATACGCAGTATTTT.

This chain joins TRBV4-3 and TRBJ2-2; 7 nucleotides agree with TRBD1. Unmatched junction bases numbered 7, after V lost 4 bases and J lost 2 bases. Germline-derived CDR1 and CDR2 are LGHNA and YSLEER. The CDR3 totals 16 residues. The CDR3 is CASSRVWTGNTGELFF. The CDR3 region has the DNA TGCGCCAGCAGCCGAGTCTGGACAGGCAACACCGGGGAGCTGTTTTTT.